This entry is about one T cell receptor (beta chain). Its matching antigen is unknown. The record originates from a study of graft-versus-host responses after intestinal transplantation. Here immunoSEQ multiplex PCR was the method, and the copy in TCRdb shows in-frame clones only, minus some. This table holds about 80,000 clones, around 90% found once. V lost 4 bases and J lost 3; bases outside the gene matches: 9. Per germline, CDR1 SGHNT and CDR2 YYREEE (reference sequence). The CDR3 extends over 18 amino acids. The rearrangement uses TRBV5-4 and TRBJ2-6, with TRBD1 identical over 11 bases. Sequences were derived from unstimulated CD4+ T cells sorted from spleen or lymph node cells, sampled before intestinal transplant. The TCR comes from a human donor who received an intestinal transplant. The CDR3: CASSGVSDRGLGANVLTF. The CDR3 bases are TGTGCCAGCAGCGGGGTCTCGGACAGGGGGCTTGGGGCCAACGTCCTGACTTTC.